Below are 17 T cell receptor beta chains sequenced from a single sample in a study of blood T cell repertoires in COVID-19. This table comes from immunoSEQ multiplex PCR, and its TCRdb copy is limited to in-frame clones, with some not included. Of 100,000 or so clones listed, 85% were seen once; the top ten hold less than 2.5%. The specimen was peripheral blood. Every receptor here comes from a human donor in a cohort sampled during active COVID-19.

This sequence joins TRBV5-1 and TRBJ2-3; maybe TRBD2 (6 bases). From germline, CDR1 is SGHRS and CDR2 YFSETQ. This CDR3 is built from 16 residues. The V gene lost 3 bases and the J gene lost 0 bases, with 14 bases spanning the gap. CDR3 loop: CASSSEGLYSTDTQYF. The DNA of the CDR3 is TGCGCCAGCAGCTCGGAGGGCCTTTATAGCACAGATACGCAGTATTTT.

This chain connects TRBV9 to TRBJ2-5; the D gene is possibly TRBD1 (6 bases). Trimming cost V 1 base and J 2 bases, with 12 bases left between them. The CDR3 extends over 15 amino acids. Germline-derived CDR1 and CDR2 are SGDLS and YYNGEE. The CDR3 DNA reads TGTGCCAGCAGCGTATTCCAGGGGTGGCAAGAGACCCAGTACTTC. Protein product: CASSVFQGWQETQYF. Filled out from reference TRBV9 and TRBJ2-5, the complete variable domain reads DSGVTQTPKHLITATGQRVTLRCSPRSGDLSVYWYQQSLDQGLQFLIQYYNGEERAKGNILERFSAQQFPDLHSELNLSSLELGDSALYFCASSVFQGWQETQYFGPGTRLLVL.

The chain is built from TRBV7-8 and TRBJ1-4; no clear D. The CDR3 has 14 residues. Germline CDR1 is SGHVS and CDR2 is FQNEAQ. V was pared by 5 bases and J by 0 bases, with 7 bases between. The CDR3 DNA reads TGTGCCAGCAGCCCCAGGACAACTAATGAAAAACTGTTTTTT. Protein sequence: CASSPRTTNEKLFF.

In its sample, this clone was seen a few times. CDR3 residues: CASSIGSSGTYEQYF. As DNA, the CDR3 is TGTGCCAGTAGTATAGGGAGTAGCGGGACCTACGAGCAGTACTTC. V and J are TRBV19 and TRBJ2-7, with 8 bases that match TRBD2. V was clipped by 1 base and J by 2 bases; unmatched bases: 4. The CDR3 contains 15 residues. CDR1 is LNHDA and CDR2 is SQIVND in the germline V gene (reference sequence).

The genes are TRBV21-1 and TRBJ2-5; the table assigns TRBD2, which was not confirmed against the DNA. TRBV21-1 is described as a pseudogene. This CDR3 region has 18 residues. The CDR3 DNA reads TGTGCCAGCAGCAAAACGCATACAGCGGGGGGACAAGAACAGACCCAGTACTTC. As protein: CASSKTHTAGGQEQTQYF.

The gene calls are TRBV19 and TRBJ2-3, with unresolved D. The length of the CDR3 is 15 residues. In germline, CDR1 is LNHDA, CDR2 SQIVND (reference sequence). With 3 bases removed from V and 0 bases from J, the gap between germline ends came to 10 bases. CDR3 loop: CASSIDFGSTDTQYF. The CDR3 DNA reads TGTGCCAGTAGTATTGATTTCGGGAGCACAGATACGCAGTATTTT.

CDR3 residues: CASSLGPLIGSFYEQFF. The CDR3 coding sequence is TGCGCCAGCAGCTTGGGCCCCCTTATTGGTAGTTTCTATGAGCAGTTCTTC. The V call is TRBV5-1, the J call TRBJ2-1, with D hard to call. CDR1 SGHRS and CDR2 YFSETQ come from the germline V gene. Trimming shortened V by 0 bases and J by 8 bases, and 21 bases separated the two germline ends. This CDR3 spans 17 amino acids.

The CDR3 here is CASSLRQENTEAFF. In nucleotides, the CDR3 is TGCGCCAGCAGCTTGAGGCAGGAGAACACTGAAGCTTTCTTT. V and J are TRBV5-1 and TRBJ1-1; no reliable D call. Per the germline V gene, CDR1 is SGHRS and CDR2 is YFSETQ. Trimming stripped 1 base from V and 1 base from J, with 8 bases between. The CDR3 is 14 amino acids.

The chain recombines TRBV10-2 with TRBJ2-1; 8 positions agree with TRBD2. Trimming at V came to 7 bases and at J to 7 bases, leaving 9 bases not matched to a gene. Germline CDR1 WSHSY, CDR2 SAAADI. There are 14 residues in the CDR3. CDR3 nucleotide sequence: TGCGCCAGCACGGCCCTTGGACTAGCTAATGAGCAGTTCTTC. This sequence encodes CASTALGLANEQFF.

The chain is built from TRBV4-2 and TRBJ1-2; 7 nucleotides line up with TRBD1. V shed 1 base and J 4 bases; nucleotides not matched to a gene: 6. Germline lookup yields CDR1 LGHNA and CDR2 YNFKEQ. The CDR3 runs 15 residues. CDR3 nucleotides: TGTGCCAGCAGCCAAGGCACAGGGGAGAGCTATGGCTACACCTTC. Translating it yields CASSQGTGESYGYTF.

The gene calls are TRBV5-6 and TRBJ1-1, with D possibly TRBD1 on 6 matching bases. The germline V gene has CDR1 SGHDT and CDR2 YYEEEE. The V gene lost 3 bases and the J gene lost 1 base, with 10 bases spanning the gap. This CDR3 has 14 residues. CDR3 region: CASSWGQPNTEAFF. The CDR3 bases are TGTGCCAGCAGCTGGGGACAACCGAACACTGAAGCTTTCTTT.

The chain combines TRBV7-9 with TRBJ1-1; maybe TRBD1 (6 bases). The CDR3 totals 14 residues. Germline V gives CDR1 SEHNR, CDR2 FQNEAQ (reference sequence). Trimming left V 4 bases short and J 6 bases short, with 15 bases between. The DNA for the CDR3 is TGTGCCAGCAGCTCCACAGGGAAGGGAGCTGAAGCTTTCTTT. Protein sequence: CASSSTGKGAEAFF. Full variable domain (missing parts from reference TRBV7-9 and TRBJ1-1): DTGVSQNPRHKITKRGQNVTFRCDPISEHNRLYWYRQTLGQGPEFLTYFQNEAQLEKSRLLSDRFSAERPKGSFSTLEIQRTEQGDSAMYLCASSSTGKGAEAFFGQGTRLTVV.

The CDR3 loop reads CASSHPSHRPCGGETQYF. DNA for the CDR3: TGCGCCAGCAGTCATCCCTCCCACAGGCCATGCGGAGGGGAGACCCAGTACTTC. The V and J genes are TRBV23-1 and TRBJ2-5; D possibly corresponds to TRBD2 (6 bases). TRBV23-1 carries the ORF label, with uncertain function. This CDR3 is 18 amino acids long. V was cut by 3 bases and J by 5 bases, with 25 bases left in between.

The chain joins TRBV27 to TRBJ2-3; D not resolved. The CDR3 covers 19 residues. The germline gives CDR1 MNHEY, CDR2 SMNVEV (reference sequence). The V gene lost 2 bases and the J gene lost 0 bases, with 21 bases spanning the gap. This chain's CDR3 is CASSLQVPELPISTDTQYF. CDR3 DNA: TGTGCCAGCAGTTTACAAGTCCCAGAACTACCGATAAGCACAGATACGCAGTATTTT.

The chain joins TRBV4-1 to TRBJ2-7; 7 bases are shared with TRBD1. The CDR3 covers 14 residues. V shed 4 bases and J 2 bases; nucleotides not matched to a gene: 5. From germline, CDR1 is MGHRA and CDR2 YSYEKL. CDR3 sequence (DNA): TGCGCCAGCAGCCCCGACAGGGCCCCCTACGAGCAGTACTTC. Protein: CASSPDRAPYEQYF.

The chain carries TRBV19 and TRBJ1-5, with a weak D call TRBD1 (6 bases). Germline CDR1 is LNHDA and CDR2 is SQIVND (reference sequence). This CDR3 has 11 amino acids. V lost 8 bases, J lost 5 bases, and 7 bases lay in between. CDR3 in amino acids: CASGTYQPQHF. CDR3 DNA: TGTGCCAGTGGGACATATCAGCCCCAGCATTTT.

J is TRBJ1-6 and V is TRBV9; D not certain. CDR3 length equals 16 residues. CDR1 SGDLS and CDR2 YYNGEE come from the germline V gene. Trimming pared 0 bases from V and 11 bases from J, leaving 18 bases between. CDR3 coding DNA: TGTGCCAGCAGCGTAGACCCGGACTTTACGGAGCCACCCCTCCACTTT. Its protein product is CASSVDPDFTEPPLHF. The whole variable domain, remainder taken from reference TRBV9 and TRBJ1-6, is DSGVTQTPKHLITATGQRVTLRCSPRSGDLSVYWYQQSLDQGLQFLIQYYNGEERAKGNILERFSAQQFPDLHSELNLSSLELGDSALYFCASSVDPDFTEPPLHFGNGTRLTVT.